The rows below give T cell receptor beta chains drawn from one sample of a study of blood T cell repertoires in COVID-19. Libraries were prepared by immunoSEQ multiplex PCR; TCRdb keeps only in-frame clonotypes and omits some of them. The table has approximately 210,000 clones, approximately 80% seen once; the top ten hold approximately 9%. The sequenced sample consisted of PBMCs or T cells enriched from blood (not recorded which). Receptors were obtained from a woman between 45 and 65 years old with acute COVID-19. The CDR3 runs from the conserved cysteine through the conserved F or W. The D gene is left open where the match is weak. Not all rows give a size; the values are once, few, many and, for expanded clones, a class.

TGTGCCAGCAGCTTAGCGGGGGTGGGGACAGGGGAAAACGATGAGCAGTTCTTC CASSLAGVGTGENDEQFF . TRBJ2-1 TRBV7-9 TRBD1
TGTGCCAGTAAGGAAGCGTATATCTATGGCTACACCTTC CASKEAYIYGYTF . TRBJ1-2 TRBV19 .
TGTGCCAGCAGCCCTCGGACTAGCGGGGCTACAGATACGCAGTATTTT CASSPRTSGATDTQYF . TRBJ2-3 TRBV14 TRBD2
TGTGCCAGCAGCCCGGTCGGGCGGGTTTCGACTGAAGCTTTCTTT CASSPVGRVSTEAFF . TRBJ1-1 TRBV7-2 .
TGTGCCAGCAGTATTACAGGGAACTATGGCTACACCTTC CASSITGNYGYTF . TRBJ1-2 TRBV28 .
TGTGCCAGCAGTTCGGAGGAACAATCCTACGAGCAGTACTTC CASSSEEQSYEQYF . TRBJ2-7 TRBV11-1 .
TGCGCCAGCAGCTTGCGGGGTTATGAAAAACTGTTTTTT CASSLRGYEKLFF few TRBJ1-4 TRBV5-1 .
TGCAGCGTTGGGACTAGCGGGGACAATGAGCAGTTCTTC CSVGTSGDNEQFF . TRBJ2-1 TRBV29-1 TRBD2
TGTGCCAGCAGTATCGGAGAGACCCAGTACTTC CASSIGETQYF . TRBJ2-5 TRBV12-3/TRBV12-4 .
TGTGCCAGCAGCTTAGCGGGGGGGGTCTACGAGCAGTACTTC CASSLAGGVYEQYF . TRBJ2-7 TRBV7-6 TRBD2
TGTGCCAGCAGTTACATGGGACAGGGGACGGGGACCCAGTACTTC CASSYMGQGTGTQYF . TRBJ2-5 TRBV6-2/TRBV6-3 TRBD1
TGCGCCAGCAGAGTTACTAGCGGGAGAACAGATACGCAGTATTTT CASRVTSGRTDTQYF . TRBJ2-3 TRBV5-1 TRBD2
TGTGCCAGCAGCGGATCTAGCGGGAGAGGGTACGAGCAGTACTTC CASSGSSGRGYEQYF few TRBJ2-7 TRBV7-2 TRBD2
TGTGCCAGCAGTTTGGGAGGGAACGATGAGCAGTTCTTC CASSLGGNDEQFF . TRBJ2-1 TRBV12-3/TRBV12-4 TRBD2
TGTGCCAGCAGTGAGACAGGGGTCGGGACCGGGGAGCTGTTTTTT CASSETGVGTGELFF . TRBJ2-2 TRBV9 TRBD1
TGTGCCAGCAGTGAGGCCAGGGTGAGGAGCAATCAGCCCCAGCATTTT CASSEARVRSNQPQHF . TRBJ1-5 TRBV6-1 .
TGTGCCAGCAGCTTACCAGGGAGGAACTACGAGCAGTACTTC CASSLPGRNYEQYF . TRBJ2-7 TRBV13 .
TGTGCCAGCGGTAGACAGGGCTCCTACGAGCAGTACTTC CASGRQGSYEQYF . TRBJ2-7 TRBV27 TRBD1
TGTGCCAGCAGTGAAGGAGGGTCCTTATCCTACGAGCAGTACTTC CASSEGGSLSYEQYF many TRBJ2-7 TRBV2 .
TGTGCCAGCAGTTTAACCTACCTCTATGGCTACACCTTC CASSLTYLYGYTF . TRBJ1-2 TRBV6-2/TRBV6-3 .